Each of the 24 T cell receptor beta chains below was sequenced from the same sample in a study of T cells after yellow fever vaccination (dated by TCRdb to about 2019). The sample's treatment or condition label, decoded: live attenuated yellow fever vaccine strain. The library came from 5' RACE. The reads were generated on an Illumina HiSeq 2500. TCRdb handled the public reads itself, with Q25 trimming in fastp and clone calling in MiXCR, and kept productive beta chains. When rows share a CDR3 protein, they turn into one entry using the most common DNA and genes. Recorded for this sample are roughly 180,000 distinct CDR3 sequences; approximately 6.2% of them occurred a single time. Less than 3.5% of the sample comes from the top ten. This specimen consisted of CD4+ T cells sorted from PBMCs, obtained on the day of the first yellow fever vaccination. The receptor source for this set is a man younger than 35 who received the YFV17D yellow fever vaccine.

This clonotype was seen at least ten times. The chain couples TRBV11-2 to TRBJ2-1; no clear D. Trimming shortened V by 5 bases and J by 13 bases, and 15 bases separated the two germline ends. Looked up from germline, CDR1 is SGHAT and CDR2 is FQNNGV. The CDR3 extends over 12 amino acids. The CDR3 sequence: CASSTTTYTQFF. The DNA of the CDR3 is TGTGCCAGCAGCACAACGACGTATACTCAGTTCTTC.

There are many counts of this clonotype. This sequence joins TRBV5-1 and TRBJ2-2; possible D gene TRBD1, 5 bases. Between the trimmed V and J ends, which lost 5 bases and 0 bases, there was a span of 11 bases. Per germline, CDR1 SGHRS and CDR2 YFSETQ. This CDR3 contains 15 residues. The CDR3 loop is CASRGAAANTGELFF. The CDR3 region has the DNA TGCGCCAGCAGAGGGGCAGCCGCGAACACCGGGGAGCTGTTTTTT. The whole variable domain, remainder taken from reference TRBV5-1 and TRBJ2-2, is KAGVTQTPRYLIKTRGQQVTLSCSPISGHRSVSWYQQTPGQGLQFLFEYFSETQRNKGNFPGRFSGRQFSNSRSEMNVSTLELGDSALYLCASRGAAANTGELFFGEGSRLTVL.

The genes are TRBV20-1 and TRBJ2-1, with a weak D call TRBD2 (6 bases). The CDR3 runs to 16 residues. Germline CDR1 reads DFQATT; CDR2 reads SNEGSKA (reference sequence). V was shortened by 6 bases and J by 14 bases, with 32 bases between the two germline ends. The chain's CDR3 is CSATRGRMRYEIGKFF. The CDR3 coding sequence is TGCAGTGCGACAAGAGGGAGGATGAGGTATGAAATCGGGAAGTTCTTC.

This clonotype was detected ten times or more. The gene calls are TRBV7-9 and TRBJ2-7; possibly TRBD2 for D (6 bases). The V and J ends lost 1 base and 3 bases respectively, with 19 bases between them. The CDR3 loop spans 17 amino acids. The germline V gene encodes CDR1 SEHNR and CDR2 FQNEAQ (reference sequence). CDR3 in amino acids: CASSLELTGSNHYEQYF. CDR3 in DNA: TGTGCCAGCAGCTTAGAGCTTACCGGGAGCAACCACTACGAGCAGTACTTC.

This clonotype was observed at least ten times. V usage is TRBV5-6 and J usage is TRBJ2-3; 9 positions match TRBD2. Trimming at V came to 3 bases and at J to 3 bases, leaving 8 bases not matched to a gene. Germline V gene sequence: CDR1 SGHDT, CDR2 YYEEEE. The CDR3 loop spans 16 amino acids. CDR3 protein: CASSSLGGGATDTQYF. For the CDR3, the DNA is TGTGCCAGCAGCTCCCTCGGCGGGGGGGCGACAGATACGCAGTATTTT.

This clonotype came up many times. V is TRBV9 and J is TRBJ2-1; 9 bases line up with TRBD1. This CDR3 contains 16 residues. V dropped 3 bases and J dropped 7; count of bases not matched to a gene: 11. Per the germline V gene, CDR1 is SGDLS and CDR2 is YYNGEE. In nucleotides, the CDR3 is TGTGCCAGCAGCGCGCGGGGACAGGGAAAATTGAATGAGCAGTTCTTC. Its translation: CASSARGQGKLNEQFF.

This clonotype was counted between two and nine times. The genes are TRBV19 and TRBJ2-3; D might be TRBD2 (6 bases). Trimming removed 4 bases from V and 5 bases from J, with 16 bases in between. From germline, CDR1 is LNHDA and CDR2 SQIVND (reference sequence). The CDR3 runs 15 residues. Here the CDR3 DNA reads TGTGCCAGTAGTAGCCTAGCGCACGGGGGAGATACGCAGTATTTT. Translation gives CASSSLAHGGDTQYF.

A note on this clonotype: The junction differs from germline at one of its ends, possibly a read error. The V call is TRBV5-1, the J call TRBJ1-6; TRBD1 aligns across 8 bases. In germline, CDR1 is SGHRS, CDR2 YFSETQ. The CDR3 has 14 amino acids. CDR3 coding DNA: TGCGCCAGCAGCCAACAGGGGGATAAGTCACCCCTCCACTTT. Its protein product is CASSQQGDKSPLHF.

The gene calls are TRBV20-1 and TRBJ2-5; no firm D call. The CDR3 length is 13 residues. The germline CDR1 and CDR2 sequences are DFQATT and SNEGSKA (reference sequence). V was clipped by 6 bases and J by 6 bases, with 17 bases between them. In nucleotides, the CDR3 is TGCAGTGCAGCACTGCACGACAAGCAGACCCAGTACTTC. This sequence encodes CSAALHDKQTQYF.

This clonotype was seen many times. The genes are TRBV9 and TRBJ2-5; 7 bases match TRBD2. CDR1 SGDLS and CDR2 YYNGEE come from the germline V gene. After removal of 4 bases from V and 7 bases from J, the junction contained 10 bases not matched to a gene. This CDR3 has 14 amino acids. The CDR3 is CASSPRILAATQYF. Here the CDR3 DNA reads TGTGCCAGCAGCCCAAGAATTCTAGCGGCGACCCAGTACTTC.

A note on this clonotype: A much larger clone differs by one base, so this may be a read error. The chain links TRBV6-4 to TRBJ2-2; TRBD2 might be the D (6 bases). There are 14 residues in the CDR3. Germline values: CDR1 MRHNA, CDR2 SNTAGT. The CDR3 DNA reads as TGTGACAGCAGCCCGGAGGGACTCACCGGGGAGCTGTTTTTT. Protein: CDSSPEGLTGELFF.

This rearrangement joins TRBV5-1 to TRBJ2-5; 8 bases align to TRBD2. The V gene's germline CDR1 is SGHRS and CDR2 YFSETQ. This CDR3 has 15 residues. With 1 base clipped from V and 2 bases from J, the junction kept 4 bases outside the gene matches. The CDR3 nucleotides are TGCGCCAGCAGCTTGTTTCCGGGGGGGCAAGAGACCCAGTACTTC. Amino acids: CASSLFPGGQETQYF.

The sample holds a few counts of this clonotype. The chain has TRBV10-3 and TRBJ1-2, with 9 bases lining up with TRBD1. This CDR3 is 15 amino acids long. V gave up 3 bases and J gave up 4 bases; unmatched junction bases: 6. Looked up from germline, CDR1 is ENHRY and CDR2 is SYGVKD. CDR3 coding DNA: TGTGCCATCAGTGACCGGGACAGGGTGTTCTATGGCTACACCTTC. Translated: CAISDRDRVFYGYTF.

This clonotype was recorded at least ten times. The CDR3 here is CASSFALDIRASNEQFF. The CDR3 nucleotides are TGCGCCAGCAGCTTCGCCTTGGACATTAGAGCTAGCAATGAGCAGTTCTTC. The chain uses TRBV5-1 and TRBJ2-1; maybe TRBD1 (5 bases). From germline, CDR1 is SGHRS and CDR2 YFSETQ. V lost 2 bases to trimming and J lost 6 bases, with 21 bases between them. This CDR3 comprises 17 residues.

This clonotype was seen at least ten times. V and J are TRBV15 and TRBJ2-4; the D gene is possibly TRBD1 (6 bases). V was cut by 2 bases and J by 8 bases, with 7 bases left in between. The CDR3 spans 12 residues. Germline assignment: CDR1 LNHNV and CDR2 YYDKDF (reference sequence). The CDR3 coding sequence is TGTGCCACCAGCAGAAACAGGGACATTCAGTACTTC. Its protein is CATSRNRDIQYF. Full variable domain (outside the CDR3, taken from reference TRBV15 and TRBJ2-4): DAMVIQNPRYQVTQFGKPVTLSCSQTLNHNVMYWYQQKSSQAPKLLFHYYDKDFNNEADTPDNFQSRRPNTSFCFLDIRSPGLGDTAMYLCATSRNRDIQYFGAGTRLSVL.

This clonotype was counted between two and nine times. The chain uses TRBV11-2 and TRBJ2-1, with D perhaps TRBD1 or TRBD2 (5 bases each). Per germline, CDR1 SGHAT and CDR2 FQNNGV. CDR3 length: 15 residues. Deletions cut 5 bases from V and 0 bases from J, with 11 bases between. CDR3 sequence reads: CASSATRGSYNEQFF. The CDR3 DNA reads TGTGCCAGCAGCGCCACTAGGGGCTCCTACAATGAGCAGTTCTTC.

This clonotype was counted many times. The V gene is TRBV11-2, the J gene TRBJ2-5; D ambiguous. Trimming took 1 base from V and 1 from J, leaving 7 bases between them. The CDR3 runs to 14 residues. Germline V gene sequence: CDR1 SGHAT, CDR2 FQNNGV. The CDR3 DNA reads TGTGCCAGCAGCTTAGTCGCACCCCAAGAGACCCAGTACTTC. Translated, it gives CASSLVAPQETQYF.

This clonotype appeared many times. This chain connects TRBV20-1 to TRBJ2-1; tentative D call: TRBD2 (6 bases). Germline CDR1 is DFQATT and CDR2 is SNEGSKA (reference sequence). V gave up 6 bases and J gave up 5 bases, with 20 bases separating them. The CDR3 is 15 amino acids. This CDR3 reads CSATFFSGLHNEQFF. CDR3 DNA sequence: TGCAGTGCCACCTTTTTCTCGGGACTTCACAATGAGCAGTTCTTC.

The chain joins TRBV4-2 to TRBJ2-7; a weak D match, TRBD2 (6 bases). This CDR3 has 15 amino acids. In germline, CDR1 is LGHNA, CDR2 YNFKEQ. V was cut by 0 bases and J by 2 bases, with 11 bases left in between. CDR3 nucleotides: TGTGCCAGCAGCCAAGATCCCGGGGGACCCTACGAGCAGTACTTC. It translates to CASSQDPGGPYEQYF.

The chain is built from TRBV5-1 and TRBJ1-2, with D possibly TRBD1 on 6 matching bases. Trimming shortened V by 0 bases and J by 1 base, and 16 bases separated the two germline ends. Per germline, CDR1 SGHRS and CDR2 YFSETQ. This CDR3 region has 17 residues. The CDR3 region is CASSLVSRDTFNYGYTF. The CDR3, as DNA: TGCGCCAGCAGCTTGGTTAGTAGGGACACTTTTAACTATGGCTACACCTTC. Variable domain in full (rest from reference TRBV5-1 and TRBJ1-2): KAGVTQTPRYLIKTRGQQVTLSCSPISGHRSVSWYQQTPGQGLQFLFEYFSETQRNKGNFPGRFSGRQFSNSRSEMNVSTLELGDSALYLCASSLVSRDTFNYGYTFGSGTRLTVV.

This clonotype was found many times. The J gene is TRBJ2-1, the V gene TRBV7-9, with D tentatively TRBD2 (6 bases). Per the germline V gene, CDR1 is SEHNR and CDR2 is FQNEAQ (reference sequence). CDR3 size: 14 residues. Deletions cut 10 bases from V and 8 bases from J, with 21 bases between. The chain's CDR3 is CAKPPGPREDEQFF. The CDR3, as DNA: TGTGCCAAACCACCGGGCCCCAGGGAGGATGAGCAGTTCTTC.

In its sample, this clonotype was seen many times. V and J are TRBV6-5 and TRBJ2-1, with TRBD2 matching over 8 bases. The junction had 13 bases not matched to a gene; V was cut back by 5 bases and J by 10 bases. CDR1 is MNHEY, CDR2 SVGAGI, per germline. This CDR3 is built from 15 residues. Here the CDR3 DNA reads TGTGCCAGCAGTACTAAGCTCGGGGGGGCCCGGGAGCAGTTCTTC. Translated, it gives CASSTKLGGAREQFF.

A few counts support this clonotype. The chain links TRBV12-3 or TRBV12-4 to TRBJ2-5; 8 nucleotides line up with TRBD2. The CDR3 runs to 12 residues. J was trimmed by 5 bases and V by 8 bases; bases with no gene match: 4. For the CDR3, the DNA is TGTGCCAGCGCCCGGGGGGGGGAGACCCAGTACTTC. Amino acid sequence: CASARGGETQYF.

This clonotype was detected once. The chain couples TRBV5-6 to TRBJ2-1; unclear D gene. V gave up 3 bases and J gave up 5 bases, with 9 bases separating them. This CDR3 spans 13 amino acids. Per the germline V gene, CDR1 is SGHDT and CDR2 is YYEEEE. CDR3: CASSSGLHNEQFF. The CDR3 bases are TGTGCCAGCAGCTCCGGGCTCCACAATGAGCAGTTCTTC.